This T cell receptor (beta chain) was sequenced for a study of T cells in Graves' hyperthyroidism and ophthalmopathy. Study-level findings and limits: Ophthalmopathy onset followed model prediction by a median approximately 5.9 months. Ophthalmopathy cases were set apart from stable hyperthyroidism by a 13 V-J model.

Trimming cost V 5 bases and J 8 bases; bases outside gene matches: 7. The CDR3 sequence is 14 residues long. The source material, RNA transcripts, was used to amplify TCR beta CDR3 regions. HTBI primers drove first-round RT-PCR of the TCR CDR3. TCRdb redid the calling of the multiplex PCR reads with MiXCR, one entry per CDR3 protein. The data show approximately 640,000 distinct CDR3 sequences, with 16% seen just once and 3% to 4% held by the top ten. This clonotype was counted at least ten times. Its cognate antigen is unknown. Recently diagnosed hyperthyroidism of less than 2 months' duration affected patients aged 18 to 65. Uncontrolled infection, other autoimmune disease, pregnancy or lactation excluded patients.

The source material was blood. This sequence joins TRBV12-3 or TRBV12-4 and TRBJ1-2; TRBD1 matches 11 bases. The receptor comes from a woman in her thirties with Graves' hyperthyroidism. The chain's CDR3 is CASSRGDRGDGYTF. The CDR3 DNA is TGTGCCAGCAGTCGGGGGGACAGGGGGGACGGCTACACCTTC.